This entry is about one T cell receptor (beta chain). The antigen remains unidentified. Unique molecular identifiers were built into the TCR beta cDNA libraries. When about 0.95 to 10 million T cells were used, they gave hundreds of thousands of cDNA molecules. TCRdb fed the PCR reads into MiXCR, producing one record per CDR3 protein. Altogether fewer than 900,000 distinct CDR3 sequences are present, 46% being singletons, with the ten largest covering around 4.7%. These data come from a study of post-analysis software for immune sequencing data. In the study overall: Included courses were relapsing-remitting and secondary progressive multiple sclerosis; progressive-relapsing multiple sclerosis was also included.

Study-level findings and limits: In multiple sclerosis, normalized Chao1 diversity was significantly below that of controls.

Material: blood. The TCR was taken from a girl under 18 with multiple sclerosis.

The CDR3 region has the DNA TGTGCCAGCAAGGTCGGTCACGAGCAGTACTTC. Its translation: CASKVGHEQYF. The V and J genes are TRBV2 and TRBJ2-7; D is uncertain. Germline-derived CDR1 and CDR2 are SNHLY and FYNNEI. V was clipped by 7 bases and J by 5 bases, with 9 bases between them. The CDR3 loop spans 11 amino acids.